This T cell receptor beta chain was identified in a study of early T cells in non-severe SARS-CoV-2 infection (dated by TCRdb to the early 2020s). With regard to the full study: Bulk RNA from unsorted whole blood was used for TCR sequencing, so alpha and beta chains could not be paired.

This clonotype appeared many times. Its antigen target is currently unknown. No base quality information exists; no much larger clone differs at one position. Summary of the overall study and its limitations: VDJdb matching was skewed toward anti-spike CD8 responses, so virus-specific expansions were likely underestimated and private and CD4 specificities were missed.

Library construction relied on 5' RACE. TCRdb records NextSeq 500 as the sequencer. To correct for sequencing error and PCR bias, the TCR library protocol tagged individual cDNA molecules with unique molecular identifiers. Sequencing covered both TCR alpha and beta chains, and within each sample the abundances of alpha and beta sequences were tightly co-correlated. Per the original workflow: Decombinator V4 was used to annotate the V gene, J gene and CDR3 of the TCR sequences. TCRs were defined as expanded if a significant change between any two time points was detected under a Poisson model with p below 0.0001. TCR abundances were normalised to the total number of TCRs sequenced per sample and expressed as counts per million. MAIT TCRs were defined by TRAV1-2 paired with TRAJ12, TRAJ20 or TRAJ33, and iNKT TCRs by TRAV10 paired with TRAJ18. VDJdb, accessed 1 November 2021, was searched for CMV, EBV and SARS-CoV-2 annotated TCRs, excluding TCRs annotated for multiple antigens. TCRdb cleaned the public reads at Q25 with fastp, built clones with MiXCR and kept in-frame beta chains. Every distinct CDR3 protein forms one entry, paired with its most common genes and DNA. The V and J calls, along with clone size, are taken from TCRdb and not from the paper's own processing. The sample contains fewer than 120,000 distinct CDR3 sequences, around 13% of them found a single time. Of the sample, around 4% is held by the ten largest clones.

V ends up 2 bases short and J 3 bases short, with an unmatched junction base count of 5. From its cysteine to its phenylalanine, the CDR3 spans 15 amino acids. The kept DNA is CDR3 alone, 45 bases in frame from the first base. The germline V gene yields SGHDN for CDR1 and FVKESK for CDR2. This was a case-control study nested in a cohort of healthcare workers in London, UK, who had nasopharyngeal swab PCR tests and blood samples taken every week. Healthcare workers were recruited between 23 and 31 March 2020, during the week of the UK lockdown, and were followed weekly for up to roughly 16 weeks. The chain was built from TRBV14 and TRBJ2-7, and TRBD1 matches 9 of the central bases. Source: whole blood, taken at baseline. This sequence was found in an adult who was a healthcare worker with PCR-confirmed SARS-CoV-2 infection or an uninfected control (not recorded which). The CDR3 sequence is CASSQTGTGFYEQYF. In nucleotide form, the sequence is TGTGCCAGCAGCCAAACCGGGACAGGGTTCTACGAGCAGTACTTC. Full variable domain (CDR3 extended with the reference TRBV14 and TRBJ2-7 proteins): EAGVTQFPSHSVIEKGQTVTLRCDPISGHDNLYWYRRVMGKEIKFLLHFVKESKQDESGMPNNRFLAERTGGTYSTLKVQPAELEDSGVYFCASSQTGTGFYEQYFGPGTRLTVT.